The table lists the clone carrying this TCR beta chain with a count of one. Its antigen is not identified. The data were produced by immunoSEQ multiplex PCR, yet TCRdb's version contains in-frame clones alone and is incomplete. Here the sample spans about 29,000 clones, about 93% being singletons. Germline assignment: CDR1 SEHNR and CDR2 FQNEAQ (reference sequence). V trimming: 5 bases; J trimming: 1 base; junction bases outside the gene matches: 8. The CDR3 is made up of 15 amino acids. This record belongs to a study of T cell clonotyping in hematopoietic cell transplantation. Broader study findings: Recipient TCR diversity dropped after transplant; expanded clonotypes rose from day 30 to 180.

The source material was PBMCs, sampled 100 days after allogeneic stem cell transplant. The gene calls are TRBV7-9 and TRBJ2-7, with 7 positions matching TRBD1. This receptor was identified in a female patient aged 50-59 years who had an allogeneic stem cell transplant from a related donor, so the T cells may come from the graft donor. Some clones in this sample may be carry-over from other donors' samples. CDR3 in amino acids: CASSPYGGQSYEQYF. Here the CDR3 DNA reads TGTGCCAGCAGCCCTTATGGGGGACAGTCCTACGAGCAGTACTTC.